This T cell receptor (beta chain) was recorded in a study of long-term antiretroviral therapy in people with HIV. Study observations and caveats: Blood was collected between the mid-2000s and the late 2010s, possibly under older ART regimens.

Version v3.0 of the immunoSEQ assay ran at survey level. Data came from immunoSEQ multiplex PCR; TCRdb stores just in-frame clones and leaves some out. The repertoire holds about 20,000 clones, with over 60% as singletons. Of note for this clone: The antigen remains undetermined.

Here the sequenced sample was unsorted PBMCs, taken 2.9 years after starting antiretroviral therapy. The clonotype comes from a woman in her 30s with HIV.

CDR3 residues: CASSQRGVGGQTGGELFF. As DNA, the CDR3 is TGCGCCAGCAGCCAAAGAGGGGTGGGGGGGCAAACGGGCGGGGAGCTGTTTTTT. The chain links TRBV4-1 to TRBJ2-2; D possibly corresponds to TRBD2 (7 bases). There are 18 residues in the CDR3. Germline V gene lookup returns CDR1 MGHRA and CDR2 YSYEKL. Deletions cut 2 bases from V and 7 bases from J, with 23 bases between.